What follows are 28 T cell receptor beta chains derived from one specimen sequenced in a study of shared clonotypes between healthy human individuals. Clones were read by immunoSEQ multiplex PCR, and TCRdb kept only the in-frame ones, dropping some. The table has roughly 1 million clones, about three quarters seen once; the top ten hold approximately 1.5%. The sequenced sample was memory CD4+ T cells sorted from blood. This sample's subset: CD45RA-negative fraction. The receptors come from a man between 18 and 29 years old in good health.

The gene calls are TRBV7-9 and TRBJ2-1, with D possibly TRBD2 on 5 matching bases. Deletions cut 5 bases from V and 0 bases from J, with 11 bases between. The CDR3 spans 15 residues. The germline V gene encodes CDR1 SEHNR and CDR2 FQNEAQ (reference sequence). CDR3 sequence (DNA): TGTGCCAGCAGCCTAGGACTGAGCTCCTACAATGAGCAGTTCTTC. Its translation: CASSLGLSSYNEQFF.

This rearrangement joins TRBV28 to TRBJ2-4, with TRBD2 as a possible D gene (5 bases). The V end was cut by 3 bases, the J end by 9 bases, with 9 bases between. The CDR3 is 12 amino acids. CDR1 and CDR2 from the germline V gene are MDHEN and SYDVKM. In DNA form, the CDR3 reads TGTGCCAGCAGTTTGAGGGTTAGCATTCAGTACTTC. Translated: CASSLRVSIQYF.

Concerning this clone: Other DNA sequences in the same sample also yield this CDR3. This sequence joins TRBV28 and TRBJ1-1, with a possible D match to TRBD1 (5 bases). Trimming removed 1 base from V and 5 bases from J, with 8 bases in between. Germline values: CDR1 MDHEN, CDR2 SYDVKM. The CDR3 sequence is 13 residues long. The CDR3 loop reads CASSLLGGTEAFF. CDR3 DNA sequence: TGTGCCAGCAGTTTATTGGGGGGGACTGAAGCTTTCTTT.

The chain combines TRBV28 with TRBJ1-5, with TRBD1 matching 9 bases. Germline assignment: CDR1 MDHEN and CDR2 SYDVKM. This CDR3 is built from 14 residues. J gave up 6 bases and V 8 bases, and 8 bases lay outside the gene matches. This chain's CDR3 is CASLPTGGGQPQHF. CDR3 nucleotide sequence: TGTGCCAGCCTCCCTACAGGGGGCGGTCAGCCCCAGCATTTT.

As for this clone: An end of the junction differs from the germline gene, which may be a read error. As DNA, the CDR3 is TGTGCCAGCAGCCTAGCGGGAGCCCGCGAGCAGTACTTC. Translation: CASSLAGAREQYF. This chain connects TRBV7-6 to TRBJ2-7; TRBD2 matches at 10 bases. This CDR3 contains 13 residues. Germline V gene sequence: CDR1 SGHVS, CDR2 FNYEAQ.

This chain uses TRBV28 with TRBJ2-7; possibly TRBD1 for D (5 bases). Germline loops: CDR1 MDHEN, CDR2 SYDVKM. Trimming stripped 7 bases from V and 7 bases from J, with 17 bases between. CDR3 length: 13 amino acids. In nucleotides, the CDR3 is TGTGCCAGCACATCAGGGAACCGGCGGGAGCAGTACTTC. Translating gives CASTSGNRREQYF.

The CDR3 region has the DNA TGTGCCAGCAGTGAAGCAAGAGGACAGGGGCCCAACTCCTACGAGCAGTACTTC. Translation: CASSEARGQGPNSYEQYF. The chain is built from TRBV2 and TRBJ2-7; 9 bases fit TRBD1. V shed 0 bases and J 0 bases; nucleotides not matched to a gene: 9. The CDR3 runs 18 residues. The germline gives CDR1 SNHLY, CDR2 FYNNEI.

About this clone: This sample also contains other DNA sequences that code for the same CDR3. The chain employs TRBV7-2 and TRBJ2-1, with no clear D. The germline V and J ends were trimmed by 3 bases and 1 base, with 7 bases remaining between them. Germline assignment: CDR1 SGHTA and CDR2 FQGNSA. The CDR3 has 14 amino acids. The DNA for the CDR3 is TGTGCCAGCAGCTTGGGCTCGTCCTACAATGAGCAGTTCTTC. Translating gives CASSLGSSYNEQFF.

A single count supports this clone. The same CDR3 is also encoded by other DNA sequences in this sample. The chain couples TRBV7-2 to TRBJ2-1, with a tentative D call TRBD2 (5 bases). The CDR3 is 15 residues long. V gave up 1 base and J gave up 4 bases, with 11 bases separating them. Germline values: CDR1 SGHTA, CDR2 FQGNSA. CDR3 sequence: CASSLGGRTYNEQFF. CDR3 in DNA: TGTGCCAGCAGCTTAGGAGGGAGAACTTACAATGAGCAGTTCTTC.

The J gene is TRBJ1-1, the V gene TRBV18, with 10 positions matching TRBD1. CDR1 KGHSH and CDR2 LQKENI come from the germline V gene. V was clipped by 4 bases and J by 6 bases; unmatched bases: 5. CDR3 length: 14 residues. The CDR3 DNA follows: TGTGCCAGCTCACTGACAGGGGGCTATGCTGAAGCTTTCTTT. Residues: CASSLTGGYAEAFF. Full variable domain (outside the CDR3, taken from reference TRBV18 and TRBJ1-1): NAGVMQNPRHLVRRRGQEARLRCSPMKGHSHVYWYRQLPEEGLKFMVYLQKENIIDESGMPKERFSAEFPKEGPSILRIQQVVRGDSAAYFCASSLTGGYAEAFFGQGTRLTVV.

The V call is TRBV6-1, the J call TRBJ1-6; the D is unclear. The V gene's germline CDR1 is MNHNS and CDR2 SASEGT. This CDR3 region has 14 residues. Trimming removed 6 bases at V and 7 bases at J, with 13 bases between. In DNA, the CDR3 is TGTGCCAGCAGGGAAAGGACGGGGAATTCACCCCTCCACTTT. It is translated as CASRERTGNSPLHF.

The rearrangement links TRBV13 to TRBJ1-1; TRBD1 matches at 9 bases. Per germline, CDR1 PRHDT and CDR2 FYEKMQ (reference sequence). V was pared by 0 bases and J by 5 bases, with 4 bases of the junction left unmatched. The CDR3 is 15 residues long. DNA for the CDR3: TGTGCCAGCAGCTTAGGGGGGACAGGGCGAACTGAAGCTTTCTTT. Protein sequence: CASSLGGTGRTEAFF.

This clone occurred once. This chain links TRBV6-1 with TRBJ1-1; D is uncertain. The length of the CDR3 is 13 residues. Germline V CDR1 and CDR2: MNHNS, SASEGT. V dropped 6 bases and J dropped 6 bases, with 14 bases sitting between them. The CDR3, as DNA: TGTGCCAGCAGCCAGGCCGTGTCGGCTGAAGCTTTCTTT. This sequence encodes CASSQAVSAEAFF.

The chain's CDR3 is CASSQDPGGSGRAHNEQFF. The CDR3 DNA is TGCGCCAGCAGCCAAGATCCGGGGGGTAGCGGGAGGGCCCACAATGAGCAGTTCTTC. The chain uses TRBV4-3 and TRBJ2-1, with TRBD2 matching 11 bases. Germline values: CDR1 LGHNA, CDR2 YSLEER. V dropped 0 bases and J dropped 5; count of bases not matched to a gene: 12. The CDR3 consists of 19 residues.

This rearrangement joins TRBV15 to TRBJ2-3; TRBD2 aligns across 9 bases. Germline V CDR1 and CDR2: LNHNV, YYDKDF (reference sequence). V lost 1 base and J lost 0; bases outside the gene matches: 5. The CDR3 runs 17 residues. CDR3 protein: CATSRGVAGVSTDTQYF. The CDR3 region has the DNA TGTGCCACCAGCAGAGGGGTAGCGGGAGTGAGCACAGATACGCAGTATTTT. Full variable domain (outside the CDR3, taken from reference TRBV15 and TRBJ2-3): DAMVIQNPRYQVTQFGKPVTLSCSQTLNHNVMYWYQQKSSQAPKLLFHYYDKDFNNEADTPDNFQSRRPNTSFCFLDIRSPGLGDTAMYLCATSRGVAGVSTDTQYFGPGTRLTVL.

The V gene is TRBV10-2, the J gene TRBJ2-7, with no clear D. The CDR3 extends over 11 amino acids. The V and J ends lost 5 bases and 7 bases respectively, with 9 bases between them. Looked up from germline, CDR1 is WSHSY and CDR2 is SAAADI. The CDR3 protein is CASSQMLEQYF. CDR3 nucleotides: TGCGCCAGCAGTCAGATGCTGGAGCAGTACTTC.

Comments on this clone: With only one base between it and a far larger clone, this is likely a read error. CDR3 residues: CASSLGPDTQYF. For the CDR3, the DNA is TGTGCCAGCAGCTTAGGGCCAGATACGCAGTATTTT. J is TRBJ2-3 and V is TRBV7-3; D remains unclear. The CDR3 is made up of 12 amino acids. Germline-derived CDR1 and CDR2 are SGHTA and FQGTGA. The germline V and J ends were trimmed by 2 bases and 4 bases, with 4 bases remaining between them.

V gene TRBV7-9 combines with J gene TRBJ1-2, with D maybe TRBD1 (6 bases). The V gene's germline CDR1 is SEHNR and CDR2 FQNEAQ (reference sequence). Trimming took 1 base from V and 4 from J, leaving 10 bases between them. The CDR3 sequence is 14 residues long. CDR3 loop: CASSLEGGGYGYTF. In DNA form, the CDR3 reads TGTGCCAGCAGCTTAGAGGGGGGTGGCTATGGCTACACCTTC.

This sequence joins TRBV11-3 and TRBJ2-1; 12 bases match TRBD2. In germline, CDR1 is SGHNT, CDR2 YENEEA. The V and J ends lost 5 bases and 13 bases, in that order; junction bases with no gene match: 6. This CDR3 is built from 13 residues. The chain's CDR3 is CASSPGTSGPQFF. In DNA, the CDR3 is TGTGCCAGCAGCCCAGGGACTAGCGGGCCTCAGTTCTTC.

The J gene is TRBJ1-1, the V gene TRBV27; D perhaps matches TRBD1 (6 bases). There are 15 residues in the CDR3. Trimming cost V 0 bases and J 4 bases, with 12 bases left between them. From germline, CDR1 is MNHEY and CDR2 SMNVEV (reference sequence). As DNA, the CDR3 is TGTGCCAGCAGTTTATCGAGAGGGGGGGGCACTGAAGCTTTCTTT. Amino acid sequence: CASSLSRGGGTEAFF.

The genes are TRBV5-6 and TRBJ2-1; 10 nucleotides line up with TRBD2. This CDR3 has 15 amino acids. V lost 4 bases to trimming and J lost 6 bases; unmatched junction nucleotides: 7. Germline V gene data show CDR1 as SGHDT and CDR2 as YYEEEE. CDR3 amino acids: CASSPLAGASNEQFF. DNA of the CDR3: TGTGCCAGCAGCCCCCTAGCGGGAGCCTCCAATGAGCAGTTCTTC.

V and J are TRBV28 and TRBJ2-7, with 8 positions matching TRBD1. The CDR3 has 14 amino acids. V gave up 4 bases and J gave up 6 bases; unmatched junction bases: 8. CDR1 and CDR2 (germline): MDHEN, SYDVKM. In DNA, the CDR3 is TGTGCCAGCAGTTCATTCGACAGGGGTCGCGAGCAGTACTTC. It specifies CASSSFDRGREQYF.

This chain uses TRBV11-2 with TRBJ2-7; 7 bases are a match to TRBD1. Germline V gene sequence: CDR1 SGHAT, CDR2 FQNNGV. The CDR3 is made up of 13 amino acids. The V segment lost 5 bases and the J segment 3 bases; nucleotides outside the gene matches: 4. In DNA, the CDR3 is TGTGCCAGCAGCCGTGGGGACAGCTACGAGCAGTACTTC. Translating gives CASSRGDSYEQYF.

The chain carries TRBV6-5 and TRBJ1-4; D is unresolved. CDR1 and CDR2 (germline): MNHEY, SVGAGI. V dropped 9 bases and J dropped 7 bases, with 18 bases sitting between them. The CDR3 spans 14 residues. The CDR3 reads CASPRRKVSEKLFF. In DNA form, the CDR3 reads TGTGCCAGTCCCCGTCGGAAGGTTTCTGAAAAACTGTTTTTT.

This chain connects TRBV4-1 to TRBJ2-5; TRBD1 might be the D (5 bases). V dropped 1 base and J dropped 4 bases, with 10 bases sitting between them. The CDR3 extends over 14 amino acids. Germline CDR1 is MGHRA and CDR2 is YSYEKL. The DNA for the CDR3 is TGCGCCAGCAGCCAAGGGGGAAGGGGAGAGACCCAGTACTTC. Protein product: CASSQGGRGETQYF.

The CDR3 nucleotides read TGCGCCAGCAGCCCCGGCGCTAGCGGGAGGCCTGCGACAGATACGCAGTATTTT. Amino acids: CASSPGASGRPATDTQYF. This chain connects TRBV4-3 to TRBJ2-3; 11 positions match TRBD2. This CDR3 has 18 amino acids. J lost 3 bases, V lost 4 bases, and 12 bases had no gene match. The germline gives CDR1 LGHNA, CDR2 YSLEER.

This clone was seen at least ten times. The J gene is TRBJ1-4, the V gene TRBV7-6; D unclear. V lost 1 base to trimming and J lost 6 bases, with 9 bases between them. The CDR3 runs 14 residues. Per the germline V gene, CDR1 is SGHVS and CDR2 is FNYEAQ. CDR3 bases: TGTGCCAGCAGCTTAGGGGCCGTGGATGAAAAACTGTTTTTT. It encodes CASSLGAVDEKLFF.

This clone was seen more than once but under ten times. The chain joins TRBV4-3 to TRBJ2-5, with D maybe TRBD2 (6 bases). Germline CDR1 and CDR2: LGHNA and YSLEER. With 0 bases removed from V and 4 bases from J, the gap between germline ends came to 12 bases. This CDR3 spans 15 amino acids. The CDR3 loop is CASSQELVGLETQYF. The CDR3 nucleotides are TGCGCCAGCAGCCAAGAACTTGTGGGACTAGAGACCCAGTACTTC.